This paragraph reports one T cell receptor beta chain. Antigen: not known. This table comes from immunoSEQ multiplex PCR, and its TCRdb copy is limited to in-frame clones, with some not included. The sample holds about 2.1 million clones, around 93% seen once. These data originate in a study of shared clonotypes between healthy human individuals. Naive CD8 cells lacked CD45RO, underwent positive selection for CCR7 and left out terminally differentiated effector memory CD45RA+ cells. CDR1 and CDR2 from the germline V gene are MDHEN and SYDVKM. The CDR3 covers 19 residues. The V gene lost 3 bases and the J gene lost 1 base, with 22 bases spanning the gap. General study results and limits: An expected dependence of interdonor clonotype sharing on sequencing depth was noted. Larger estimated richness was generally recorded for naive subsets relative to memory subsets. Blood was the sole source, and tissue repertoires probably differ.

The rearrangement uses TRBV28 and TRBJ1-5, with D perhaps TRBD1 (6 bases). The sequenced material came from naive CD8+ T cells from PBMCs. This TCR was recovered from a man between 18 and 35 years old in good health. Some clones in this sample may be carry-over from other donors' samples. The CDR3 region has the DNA TGTGCCAGCAGTTTTCCCCGGACAGTCCTGATGGTGAGCAATCAGCCCCAGCATTTT. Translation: CASSFPRTVLMVSNQPQHF.